These 4 T cell receptor beta chains came from one sample sequenced in a study of pediatric ulcerative colitis. Rectal tissue came from one to two pinch biopsies taken at colonoscopy. Sequencing used immunoSEQ multiplex PCR; TCRdb keeps in-frame clones, though not all of them. This sample has tens of thousands of clones, with 73% found just once. Material for sequencing was gut tissue. The receptors here all came from a boy aged 5-17 years with moderate ulcerative colitis.

This clone was counted only a few times. The rearrangement joins TRBV9 to TRBJ2-7; weak D call: TRBD1 (5 bases). Trimming took off 0 bases at V and 3 bases at J, with 13 bases between the two ends. The germline gives CDR1 SGDLS, CDR2 YYNGEE. CDR3 length: 15 residues. The CDR3 DNA is TGTGCCAGCAGCGTAGAGAGACAGCCCGTCTACGAGCAGTACTTC. It specifies CASSVERQPVYEQYF.

The chain has TRBV2 and TRBJ1-4; TRBD1 might be the D (5 bases). This CDR3 region has 14 residues. Germline V gene lookup returns CDR1 SNHLY and CDR2 FYNNEI. Deletions cut 10 bases from V and 0 bases from J, with 12 bases between. The CDR3 DNA reads as TGTGCCATCACCGGGGGTGCAACTAATGAAAAACTGTTTTTT. Its protein product is CAITGGATNEKLFF.

This chain links TRBV6-1 with TRBJ2-1, with D hard to call. CDR1 is MNHNS and CDR2 is SASEGT in the germline V gene. Trimming left V 5 bases short and J 1 base short, with 12 bases between. The CDR3 extends over 15 amino acids. The DNA of the CDR3 is TGTGCCAGCAGTCCTAGTTTTACTTCCTACAATGAGCAGTTCTTC. This sequence encodes CASSPSFTSYNEQFF.

The CDR3 sequence: CAISESGTSRYNEQFF. The CDR3 DNA sequence: TGTGCCATCAGTGAGTCCGGGACTAGCAGATACAATGAGCAGTTCTTC. The genes are TRBV10-3 and TRBJ2-1; 9 bases are a match to TRBD2. The germline gives CDR1 ENHRY, CDR2 SYGVKD. Trimming cost V 0 bases and J 4 bases; bases outside gene matches: 4. The CDR3 is 16 residues long.